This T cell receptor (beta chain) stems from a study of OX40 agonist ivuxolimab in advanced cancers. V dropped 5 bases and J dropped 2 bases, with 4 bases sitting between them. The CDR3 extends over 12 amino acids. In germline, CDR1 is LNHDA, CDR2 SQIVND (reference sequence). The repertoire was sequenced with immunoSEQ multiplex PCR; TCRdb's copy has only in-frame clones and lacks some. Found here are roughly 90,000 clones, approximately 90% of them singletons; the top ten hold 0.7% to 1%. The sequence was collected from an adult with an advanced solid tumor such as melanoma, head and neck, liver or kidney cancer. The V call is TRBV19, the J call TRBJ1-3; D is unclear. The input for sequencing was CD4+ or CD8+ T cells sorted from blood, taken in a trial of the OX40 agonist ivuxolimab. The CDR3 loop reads CASSPTGNTIYF. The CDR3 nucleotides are TGTGCCAGTAGTCCGACTGGAAACACCATATATTTT.